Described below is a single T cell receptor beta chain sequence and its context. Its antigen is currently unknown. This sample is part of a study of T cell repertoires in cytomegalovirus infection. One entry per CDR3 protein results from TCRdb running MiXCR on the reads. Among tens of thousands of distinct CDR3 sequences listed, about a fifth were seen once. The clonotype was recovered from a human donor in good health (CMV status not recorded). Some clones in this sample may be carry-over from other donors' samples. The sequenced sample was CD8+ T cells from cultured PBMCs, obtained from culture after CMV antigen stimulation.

In DNA form, the CDR3 reads TGTGCCAGCAAGAACGAGGGCGAAGGGACAGATACGCAGTATTTT. It yields the protein CASKNEGEGTDTQYF. The chain joins TRBV12-3 or TRBV12-4 to TRBJ2-3; D is possibly TRBD2 (5 bases). The CDR3 runs to 15 residues. V dropped 7 bases and J dropped 3 bases, with 17 bases sitting between them.